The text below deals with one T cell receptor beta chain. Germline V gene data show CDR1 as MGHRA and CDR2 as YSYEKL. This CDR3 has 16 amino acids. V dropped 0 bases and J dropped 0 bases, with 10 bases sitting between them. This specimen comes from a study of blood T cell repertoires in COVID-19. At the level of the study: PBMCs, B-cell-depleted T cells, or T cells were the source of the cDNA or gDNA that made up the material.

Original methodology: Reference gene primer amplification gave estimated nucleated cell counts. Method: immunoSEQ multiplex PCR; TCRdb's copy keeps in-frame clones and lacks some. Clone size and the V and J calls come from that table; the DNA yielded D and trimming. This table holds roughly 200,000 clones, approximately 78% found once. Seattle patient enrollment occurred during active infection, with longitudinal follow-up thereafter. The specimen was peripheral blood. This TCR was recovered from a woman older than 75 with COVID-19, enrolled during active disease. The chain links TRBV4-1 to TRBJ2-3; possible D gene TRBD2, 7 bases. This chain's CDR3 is CASSQERGPSTDTQYF. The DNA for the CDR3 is TGCGCCAGCAGCCAAGAGCGGGGGCCGAGCACAGATACGCAGTATTTT.